Following are 14 T cell receptor beta chains from one sample sequenced in a study of control samples from healthy donors and cancer patients. Profiling relied on immunoSEQ multiplex PCR, and the TCRdb table lists in-frame clones only, not all of them. The repertoire holds more than 75,000 clones, with 79% as singletons. The sample was blood. The receptors come from a woman in her 30s in good health.

The chain links TRBV3-1 (or the pseudogene TRBV3-2) to TRBJ1-5; 11 bases agree with TRBD1. This CDR3 spans 16 amino acids. In germline, CDR1 is LGHDT, CDR2 YNNKEL (reference sequence). V lost 1 base, J lost 5 bases, and 4 bases stayed unmatched. CDR3 protein: CASSQGGQGAHQPQHF. CDR3 sequence (DNA): TGTGCCAGCAGCCAAGGCGGACAGGGGGCCCATCAGCCCCAGCATTTT.

The chain employs TRBV5-1 and TRBJ1-5; D gene unclear. The germline gives CDR1 SGHRS, CDR2 YFSETQ. Trimming left V 0 bases short and J 3 bases short, with 4 bases between. The CDR3 has 13 residues. Here the CDR3 DNA reads TGCGCCAGCAGCTTGGAAATCAATCAGCCCCAGCATTTT. This codes for CASSLEINQPQHF.

The V call is TRBV4-1, the J call TRBJ1-2, with D tentatively TRBD1 (5 bases). Trimming removed 1 base at V and 4 bases at J, with 13 bases between. The CDR3 is 15 residues long. CDR1 and CDR2 from the germline V gene are MGHRA and YSYEKL. The CDR3 protein is CASSQVEQATYGYTF. In DNA, the CDR3 is TGCGCCAGCAGCCAAGTGGAACAGGCCACCTATGGCTACACCTTC.

The rearrangement links TRBV18 to TRBJ2-1; D not certain. This CDR3 is 15 amino acids long. V was cut by 3 bases and J by 4 bases, with 13 bases left in between. The germline V gene encodes CDR1 KGHSH and CDR2 LQKENI. The CDR3: CASSPTSLTYNEQFF. The CDR3 DNA reads as TGTGCCAGCTCACCCACGAGCCTTACGTACAATGAGCAGTTCTTC.

This rearrangement joins TRBV12-5 to TRBJ2-2; D is unresolved. The CDR3 runs to 13 residues. Germline V CDR1 and CDR2: LGHNT, FRNRAP. V was cut by 6 bases and J by 4 bases, with 9 bases left in between. The CDR3 nucleotides are TGTGCTAGTGGCCAGACTCCCACCGGGGAGCTGTTTTTT. As protein: CASGQTPTGELFF.

The chain couples TRBV5-5 to TRBJ1-6, with D perhaps matching TRBD1 (5 bases). The germline V gene has CDR1 SGHKS and CDR2 YYEKEE (reference sequence). Trimming left V 0 bases short and J 14 bases short, with 12 bases between. CDR3 length: 13 amino acids. This CDR3 is CASSLEGGVTLHF. The CDR3 coding sequence is TGTGCCAGCAGCTTGGAGGGAGGGGTGACCCTCCACTTT.

V and J are TRBV6-5 and TRBJ1-2, with D unclear. Looked up from germline, CDR1 is MNHEY and CDR2 is SVGAGI. V was trimmed by 5 bases and J by 0 bases, leaving 13 bases between them. This CDR3 is 15 amino acids long. CDR3 region: CASSRGQDPNYGYTF. In DNA, the CDR3 is TGTGCCAGCAGTAGAGGGCAGGATCCTAACTATGGCTACACCTTC.

V and J are TRBV19 and TRBJ1-2; 7 bases align to TRBD1. Germline CDR1 LNHDA, CDR2 SQIVND (reference sequence). The CDR3 totals 15 residues. The V and J ends lost 4 bases and 6 bases, in that order; junction bases with no gene match: 11. Here the CDR3 DNA reads TGTGCCAGTAGTAGAAGACAGGGCCTCGGTAATGGCTACACCTTC. Protein sequence: CASSRRQGLGNGYTF.

The CDR3 coding sequence is TGCAGCGTTTCGACTAGCGGGGAATCGTCCGGGGAGCTGTTTTTT. This encodes CSVSTSGESSGELFF. V usage is TRBV29-1 and J usage is TRBJ2-2; 11 bases match TRBD2. The germline gives CDR1 SQVTM, CDR2 ANQGSEA. CDR3 length: 15 residues. The trim removed 5 bases at V and 6 bases at J, leaving 8 bases unmatched.

The rearrangement links TRBV4-2 to TRBJ2-5; 10 bases match TRBD2. This CDR3 contains 17 residues. The V gene end was trimmed by 5 bases and the J gene end by 5 bases; junction bases not matched to a gene: 14. Germline assignment: CDR1 LGHNA and CDR2 YNFKEQ. The chain's CDR3 is CASSVGRTSGVEETQYF. In DNA form, the CDR3 reads TGTGCCAGCAGCGTTGGGCGGACTAGCGGTGTGGAGGAGACCCAGTACTTC.

The chain recombines TRBV24-1 with TRBJ2-1, with 7 bases aligning to TRBD2. The trim removed 4 bases at V and 8 bases at J, leaving 7 bases unmatched. This CDR3 contains 14 residues. Germline CDR1 reads KGHDR; CDR2 reads SFDVKD. The CDR3 here is CATSDVLSGDEQFF. Here the CDR3 DNA reads TGTGCCACCAGTGACGTCCTGAGCGGGGATGAGCAGTTCTTC.

The chain combines TRBV19 with TRBJ1-5; 8 nucleotides match TRBD1. This CDR3 is built from 14 residues. The V gene's germline CDR1 is LNHDA and CDR2 SQIVND (reference sequence). V trimming: 9 bases; J trimming: 6 bases; junction bases outside the gene matches: 10. The CDR3 DNA reads TGTGCCAGCCGGACAGGGTCTATCGCTCAGCCCCAGCATTTT. Amino acids: CASRTGSIAQPQHF.

The sample holds one count of this clone. This CDR3 is CASSPQYGNSPLHF. The DNA for the CDR3 is TGTGCCAGCAGTCCCCAATACGGAAATTCACCCCTCCACTTT. The rearrangement uses TRBV6-6 and TRBJ1-6; D is unresolved. From germline, CDR1 is MNHNY and CDR2 SVGAGI (reference sequence). CDR3 length equals 14 residues. The ends were cut back, 5 bases at V and 7 bases at J, with 12 bases in the middle.

The genes are TRBV9 and TRBJ1-1; 10 nucleotides align to TRBD1. The V gene end was trimmed by 0 bases and the J gene end by 7 bases; junction bases not matched to a gene: 6. The CDR3 length is 15 residues. Germline V gene data show CDR1 as SGDLS and CDR2 as YYNGEE. The DNA of the CDR3 is TGTGCCAGCAGCGTAGCAGGGACAGGGGTGGATGAAGCTTTCTTT. Amino acid sequence: CASSVAGTGVDEAFF. Full variable domain (rest looked up from reference TRBV9 and TRBJ1-1): DSGVTQTPKHLITATGQRVTLRCSPRSGDLSVYWYQQSLDQGLQFLIQYYNGEERAKGNILERFSAQQFPDLHSELNLSSLELGDSALYFCASSVAGTGVDEAFFGQGTRLTVV.